These T cell receptor beta chains were read from a single sample in a study of T cell responses to AZD1222 COVID-19 vaccine. Produced via immunoSEQ multiplex PCR; TCRdb's table is partial and in-frame only. The sample has more than 140,000 clones, 88% seen once. Sample: peripheral blood, taken on day 0 of AZD1222 vaccination. The source of these receptors is an adult in good health. Both conserved end residues are part of each CDR3. The D gene is left open where the match is weak. Not every row has a clone size; where given, it reads once, few, many or a size class.

CDR3,DNA,D,V,size,J
CASSILTGGTYEQYF,TGTGCCAGCAGCATCCTGACAGGGGGAACATACGAGCAGTACTTC,TRBD1,TRBV6-5,NA,TRBJ2-7
CASSATGDTEAFF,TGTGCCAGCAGCGCGACAGGGGACACTGAAGCTTTCTTT,TRBD1,TRBV9,NA,TRBJ1-1
CASSYGGGEYEQYF,TGTGCCAGCAGTTATGGCGGGGGGGAGTACGAGCAGTACTTC,TRBD2,TRBV6-5,NA,TRBJ2-7
CASSFSGVYEQYF,TGTGCCAGCAGCTTCTCAGGGGTCTACGAGCAGTACTTC,NA,TRBV11-2,NA,TRBJ2-7
CASSIVGYNSPLHF,TGTGCCAGTAGTATCGTGGGGTATAATTCACCCCTCCACTTT,NA,TRBV19,few,TRBJ1-6
CASSRRQGPGYTF,TGTGCCAGCAGCCGAAGACAGGGGCCTGGCTACACCTTC,TRBD1,TRBV27,once,TRBJ1-2
CASSPGPGGPYEQYF,TGTGCCAGCAGTCCTGGACCGGGAGGGCCCTACGAGCAGTACTTC,TRBD2,TRBV6-5,NA,TRBJ2-7
CSVDGVAGADEQFF,TGCAGCGTTGACGGGGTGGCGGGAGCCGATGAGCAGTTCTTC,TRBD2,TRBV29-1,once,TRBJ2-1
CASSQDSRASVYEQYF,TGCGCCAGCAGCCAAGATTCCAGGGCCTCCGTCTACGAGCAGTACTTC,NA,TRBV4-1,NA,TRBJ2-7
CASSEIWSRDTQYF,TGTGCCAGCAGTGAAATTTGGTCGAGGGATACGCAGTATTTT,NA,TRBV25-1,few,TRBJ2-3
CASSWGLVGETQYF,TGTGCCAGCAGTTGGGGACTAGTGGGAGAGACCCAGTACTTC,TRBD2,TRBV6-5,NA,TRBJ2-5
CASSSYGQVADTQYF,TGTGCCAGTAGTTCATATGGACAGGTGGCAGATACGCAGTATTTT,TRBD1,TRBV19,NA,TRBJ2-3
CASSKLAVLKNEQFF,TGTGCCAGCAGCAAACTAGCGGTACTAAAGAATGAGCAGTTCTTC,TRBD2,TRBV11-2,NA,TRBJ2-1
CASSPYRGLNYGYTF,TGTGCCAGCAGCCCCTACAGGGGGCTTAACTATGGCTACACCTTC,TRBD1,TRBV7-2,NA,TRBJ1-2
CSASGGDLGYNEQFF,TGCAGTGCTAGTGGAGGGGACCTCGGCTACAATGAGCAGTTCTTC,NA,TRBV20-1,NA,TRBJ2-1
CASSPDTYEQYF,TGTGCCAGCAGCCCGGACACCTACGAGCAGTACTTC,NA,TRBV11-1,NA,TRBJ2-7
CASSPGRITNEKLFF,TGTGCCAGTAGTCCGGGACGGATAACTAATGAAAAACTGTTTTTT,NA,TRBV19,NA,TRBJ1-4
CASRRDFNNEQFF,TGTGCCAGCAGGAGGGACTTTAACAATGAGCAGTTCTTC,NA,TRBV2,NA,TRBJ2-1
CASSLFPDNEQFF,TGTGCCAGCAGTTTATTCCCGGACAATGAGCAGTTCTTC,NA,TRBV27,NA,TRBJ2-1
CASSPASTDTQYF,TGTGCCAGCTCACCTGCCAGCACAGATACGCAGTATTTT,NA,TRBV18,NA,TRBJ2-3
CASSSGTGSSYEQYF,TGTGCCAGCAGCTCCGGGACAGGGAGCTCCTACGAGCAGTACTTC,TRBD1,TRBV7-2,NA,TRBJ2-7
CASSDGRPETQYF,TGTGCCAGCAGCGACGGGAGGCCAGAGACCCAGTACTTC,TRBD2,TRBV28,once,TRBJ2-5
CASSFQQGTFEKLFF,TGTGCCAGCAGCTTTCAGCAGGGGACTTTTGAAAAACTGTTTTTT,NA,TRBV7-2,NA,TRBJ1-4
CASREGVSTDTQYF,TGTGCCAGCCGCGAAGGGGTGAGCACAGATACGCAGTATTTT,NA,TRBV6-4,NA,TRBJ2-3
CASSETGYNEQFF,TGTGCCAGCAGTGAGACAGGCTACAATGAGCAGTTCTTC,NA,TRBV6-4,NA,TRBJ2-1
CASSSREAKNIQYF,TGTGCCAGCAGCTCTCGGGAGGCCAAAAACATTCAGTACTTC,NA,TRBV9,NA,TRBJ2-4
CASSYQTGSRNTEAFF,TGTGCCAGCAGTTACCAGACGGGCAGCAGGAACACTGAAGCTTTCTTT,NA,TRBV6-5,NA,TRBJ1-1
CASSPTGNRVTQYF,TGTGCCAGTAGTCCGACAGGGAACAGGGTGACCCAGTACTTC,TRBD1,TRBV19,NA,TRBJ2-5